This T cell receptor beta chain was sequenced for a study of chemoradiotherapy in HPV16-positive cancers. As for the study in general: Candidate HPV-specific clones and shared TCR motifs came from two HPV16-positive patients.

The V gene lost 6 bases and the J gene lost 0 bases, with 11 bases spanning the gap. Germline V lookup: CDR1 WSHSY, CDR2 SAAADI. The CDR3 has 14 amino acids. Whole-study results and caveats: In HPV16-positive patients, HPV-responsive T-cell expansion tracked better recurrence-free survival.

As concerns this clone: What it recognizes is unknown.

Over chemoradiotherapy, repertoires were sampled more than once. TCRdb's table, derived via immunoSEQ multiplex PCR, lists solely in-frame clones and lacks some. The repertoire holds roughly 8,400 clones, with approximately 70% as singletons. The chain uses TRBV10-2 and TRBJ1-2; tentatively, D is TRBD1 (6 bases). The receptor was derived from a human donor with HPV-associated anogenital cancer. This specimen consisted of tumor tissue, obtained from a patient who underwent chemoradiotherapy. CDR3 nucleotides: TGCGCCAGCAGAGCCGGACAGTCTAACTATGGCTACACCTTC. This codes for CASRAGQSNYGYTF.